This note documents a single TCR beta chain sequence. Trimming left V 0 bases short and J 7 bases short, with 12 bases between. The CDR3 consists of 15 residues. CDR1 is KGHSH, CDR2 LQKENI, per germline. The PCR made use of 60 Vbeta and 13 Jbeta primers. The repertoire was sequenced with immunoSEQ multiplex PCR; TCRdb's copy has only in-frame clones and lacks some. The table includes under 90,000 clones, more than 60% detected once. This entry comes from a study of cytomegalovirus exposure and HLA in healthy donors. The receptor was derived from a man in his forties in good health and CMV-seronegative. This rearrangement joins TRBV18 to TRBJ1-4; perhaps TRBD1 as D (5 bases). Specimen: PBMCs. The CDR3 sequence: CASSPPGAVGEKLFF. As DNA, the CDR3 is TGTGCCAGCTCACCACCTGGGGCAGTGGGTGAAAAACTGTTTTTT.